The sequence of this TCR beta chain was determined in a study of molecular identifiers for immune sequencing clone quantification. Each CDR3 protein is one row after TCRdb ran MiXCR on the PCR reads. The sample lists over 600,000 distinct CDR3 sequences, 15% to 20% occurring once. This clonotype has a count of ten or more. Trimming took off 0 bases at V and 7 bases at J, with 13 bases between the two ends. This CDR3 is 15 amino acids long. In germline, CDR1 is LGHNA, CDR2 YSLEER. This TCR came from a human donor in good health. Some libraries in this study had Jurkat cell RNA spiked in. Sequencing used naive CD8+ T cells from blood, with Jurkat cell RNA spiked in. As for subset: FACS-sorted CD8+CD4-CCR7+CD45RA+ naive T cells. This chain links TRBV4-3 with TRBJ1-5, with a tentative D call TRBD1 (6 bases). The DNA of the CDR3 is TGCGCCAGCAGCCAAGAAAACAGGGCCGGGCAGCCCCAGCATTTT. It yields the protein CASSQENRAGQPQHF.